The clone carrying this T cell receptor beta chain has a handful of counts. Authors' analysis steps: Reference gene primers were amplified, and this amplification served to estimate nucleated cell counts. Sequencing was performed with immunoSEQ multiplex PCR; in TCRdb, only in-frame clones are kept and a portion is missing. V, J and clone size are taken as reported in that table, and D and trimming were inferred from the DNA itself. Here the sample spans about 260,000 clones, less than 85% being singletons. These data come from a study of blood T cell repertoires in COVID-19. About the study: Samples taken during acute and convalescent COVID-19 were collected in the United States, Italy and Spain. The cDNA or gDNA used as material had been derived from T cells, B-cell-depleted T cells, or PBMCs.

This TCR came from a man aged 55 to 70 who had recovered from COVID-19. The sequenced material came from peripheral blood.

The CDR3 nucleotides are TGTGCCAGCAGTTTAGGGAGGATGGAGACCCAGTACTTC. This gives the protein CASSLGRMETQYF. The rearrangement joins TRBV12-3 or TRBV12-4 to TRBJ2-5; the D gene is possibly TRBD2 (5 bases). The CDR3 consists of 13 residues. With 1 base removed from V and 5 bases from J, the gap between germline ends came to 8 bases.